This record covers a single T cell receptor beta chain. Original analysis: Amplification with reference gene primers provided the estimates of nucleated cell counts. Only in-frame clones appear in the TCRdb table, and some are missing; sequencing was by immunoSEQ multiplex PCR. V, J and clone size derive from that table, while D and trimming were established from the DNA sequence. The table lists some 98,000 clones, roughly 82% of them singletons, with approximately 11% in the top ten. This sample is drawn from a study of blood T cell repertoires in COVID-19. As for the study in general: Donors in the United States, Italy and Spain gave samples during acute or convalescent COVID-19. T cells, B-cell-depleted T cells, or PBMCs provided the cDNA or gDNA that served as material.

After removal of 5 bases from V and 0 bases from J, the junction contained 4 bases not matched to a gene. This CDR3 region has 15 residues. CDR1 is SGHKS, CDR2 YYEKEE, per germline (reference sequence). Sequenced material: peripheral blood. The chain uses TRBV5-5 and TRBJ1-3, with 8 bases fitting TRBD1. This clonotype was obtained from an older man with active or convalescent COVID-19. The CDR3 loop is CASSRDRNSGNTIYF. The CDR3 DNA is TGTGCCAGCAGTAGGGACAGGAACTCTGGAAACACCATATATTTT. Variable domain in full (rest from reference TRBV5-5 and TRBJ1-3): DAGVTQSPTHLIKTRGQQVTLRCSPISGHKSVSWYQQVLGQGPQFIFQYYEKEERGRGNFPDRFSARQFPNYSSELNVNALLLGDSALYLCASSRDRNSGNTIYFGEGSWLTVV.